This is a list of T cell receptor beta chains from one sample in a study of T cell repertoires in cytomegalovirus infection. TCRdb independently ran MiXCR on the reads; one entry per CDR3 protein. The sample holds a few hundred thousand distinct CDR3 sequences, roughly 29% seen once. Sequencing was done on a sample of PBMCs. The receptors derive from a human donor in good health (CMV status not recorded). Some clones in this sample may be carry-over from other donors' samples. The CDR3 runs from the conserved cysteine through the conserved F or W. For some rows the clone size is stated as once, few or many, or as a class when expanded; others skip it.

CDR3aa: CATSRGQGAGEAFF
v_gene: TRBV15
abundance: few

CDR3aa: CATSGLAGAYEQYF
v_gene: TRBV15
abundance: .

CDR3aa: CASSYSEGDTDTQYF
v_gene: TRBV6-5
abundance: few

CDR3aa: CASSLVGGQSNQPQHF
v_gene: TRBV7-2
abundance: once

CDR3aa: CASSPPPYRDYEQYF
v_gene: TRBV11-2
abundance: .

CDR3aa: CASSKGQGRGYTF
v_gene: TRBV14
abundance: few

CDR3aa: CASSLQGAGNEQFF
v_gene: TRBV11-2
abundance: .

CDR3aa: CASSNFPGHPSLSTEAFF
v_gene: TRBV4-3
abundance: once

CDR3aa: CASSSFDTEAFF
v_gene: TRBV12-3/TRBV12-4
abundance: many

CDR3aa: CASSQEGTSRQPQHF
v_gene: TRBV4-1
abundance: .

CDR3aa: CASSANQGAPSTDTQYF
v_gene: TRBV6-5
abundance: few

CDR3aa: CASSIAFGNEQFF
v_gene: TRBV19
abundance: .

CDR3aa: CASSLVGIITQSYNSPLHF
v_gene: TRBV7-2
abundance: many

CDR3aa: CASSPEWSSYNEQFF
v_gene: TRBV6-2/TRBV6-3
abundance: few

CDR3aa: CSARDPRSGWDNQPQHF
v_gene: TRBV20-1
abundance: few

CDR3aa: CASSLLGEYGYTF
v_gene: TRBV7-6
abundance: many